Detailed here is one TCR beta chain. The target antigen is unknown. The record originates from a study of cytomegalovirus exposure and HLA in healthy donors. Use of 60 Vbeta and 13 Jbeta primers characterized the PCR. The data were produced by immunoSEQ multiplex PCR, yet TCRdb's version contains in-frame clones alone and is incomplete. The table records 150,000 to 200,000 clones, about 75% of them present only once. Germline V CDR1 and CDR2: LNHNV, YYDKDF (reference sequence). The CDR3 is made up of 19 amino acids. The trim removed 2 bases at V and 9 bases at J, leaving 14 bases unmatched. General study results and limits: Immune exposure information comprised only CMV serostatus.

The V gene is TRBV15, the J gene TRBJ2-1, with 15 bases matching TRBD2. Sample: PBMCs. The sequence was obtained from a man younger than 35 in good health and CMV-seropositive. The CDR3 bases are TGTGCCACCAGCAGAAAAATCACCGGGACTAGCGGGAGGAGGGGTGAGCAGTTCTTC. Translating it yields CATSRKITGTSGRRGEQFF.